The 8 T cell receptor beta chains below all came from one sample that was sequenced in a study of T cells after yellow fever vaccination. TCRdb recomputed calls from the 5' RACE reads with MiXCR, one row per CDR3 protein. The sample records about 360,000 distinct CDR3 sequences, 6% to 8% being singletons. Sequencing was performed on PBMCs, taken 5 days after the yellow fever booster vaccination. The receptors were gathered from a man aged 30 to 39 who received the YFV17D yellow fever vaccine.

In its sample, this clonotype was seen a few times. The CDR3 reads CASSPVAGWTEAFF. CDR3 DNA: TGTGCCAGCAGCCCAGTGGCAGGGTGGACTGAAGCTTTCTTT. V is TRBV7-9 and J is TRBJ1-1; possible D gene TRBD1, 5 bases. From germline, CDR1 is SEHNR and CDR2 FQNEAQ (reference sequence). The CDR3 totals 14 residues. Trimming cost V 5 bases and J 5 bases, with 15 bases left between them. Full variable domain (remainder filled in from reference TRBV7-9 and TRBJ1-1): DTGVSQNPRHKITKRGQNVTFRCDPISEHNRLYWYRQTLGQGPEFLTYFQNEAQLEKSRLLSDRFSAERPKGSFSTLEIQRTEQGDSAMYLCASSPVAGWTEAFFGQGTRLTVV.

The V call is TRBV4-3, the J call TRBJ2-7; 9 bases are shared with TRBD2. Germline CDR1 and CDR2: LGHNA and YSLEER. J was trimmed by 0 bases and V by 4 bases; bases with no gene match: 7. The CDR3 contains 16 residues. CDR3 nucleotides: TGCGCCAGCAGCCCATCAGCGGGAGGAGTCTCCTACGAGCAGTACTTC. This gives the protein CASSPSAGGVSYEQYF.

The CDR3: CSAVFGSSSYEQYF. CDR3 nucleotides: TGCAGTGCCGTGTTCGGGTCCAGCTCCTACGAGCAGTACTTC. This sequence joins TRBV20-1 and TRBJ2-7; unclear D gene. Germline-derived CDR1 and CDR2 are DFQATT and SNEGSKA (reference sequence). Deletions cut 6 bases from V and 0 bases from J, with 15 bases between. The CDR3 is made up of 14 amino acids.

The chain recombines TRBV5-1 with TRBJ2-3; D may be TRBD2 (5 bases). CDR1 is SGHRS and CDR2 is YFSETQ in the germline V gene. The ends were cut back, 5 bases at V and 1 base at J, with 11 bases in the middle. The CDR3 runs 14 residues. This CDR3 reads CASRPEDGTDTQYF. CDR3 nucleotide sequence: TGCGCCAGCAGACCGGAGGACGGCACAGATACGCAGTATTTT.

This clonotype was observed at least ten times. The rearrangement links TRBV18 to TRBJ2-1; the D is unclear. The CDR3 loop spans 15 amino acids. Germline V lookup: CDR1 KGHSH, CDR2 LQKENI. V shed 1 base and J shed 1 base, with 8 bases lying between them. The CDR3 DNA is TGTGCCAGCTCACCACTGCAGGCTTCCTACAATGAGCAGTTCTTC. Its protein is CASSPLQASYNEQFF.

This clonotype was found many times. The rearrangement links TRBV10-1 to TRBJ2-2; D remains unclear. The CDR3 covers 15 residues. Germline V gene data show CDR1 as WNHNN and CDR2 as SYGVQD (reference sequence). V lost 6 bases, J lost 0 bases, and 11 bases lay in between. This chain's CDR3 is CASSPDITNTGELFF. The CDR3 coding sequence is TGCGCCAGCAGCCCCGACATAACGAACACCGGGGAGCTGTTTTTT.

This CDR3 reads CASKWGDYEQYF. The CDR3 DNA reads as TGTGCCAGCAAGTGGGGGGACTACGAGCAGTACTTC. The V and J genes are TRBV28 and TRBJ2-7; D possibly corresponds to TRBD2 (6 bases). The CDR3 contains 12 residues. Trimming took off 7 bases at V and 3 bases at J, with 10 bases between the two ends. CDR1 MDHEN and CDR2 SYDVKM come from the germline V gene.

This clonotype showed up many times. This rearrangement joins TRBV5-1 to TRBJ2-1; D tentatively fits TRBD1 or TRBD2 (5 bases each). This CDR3 has 13 residues. Germline loops: CDR1 SGHRS, CDR2 YFSETQ. V was shortened by 7 bases and J by 4 bases, with 12 bases between the two germline ends. The CDR3 DNA is TGCGCCAGCGGGGCGGGCACATACAATGAGCAGTTCTTC. Translated: CASGAGTYNEQFF.